These T cell receptor beta chains were read from a single sample in a study of cytomegalovirus exposure and HLA in healthy donors. Produced via immunoSEQ multiplex PCR; TCRdb's table is partial and in-frame only. Among fewer than 150,000 clones listed, roughly four fifths were seen once. The sequenced material came from PBMCs. The receptor source for this set is a woman between 45 and 60 years old in good health and CMV-seronegative. The CDR3 runs from the conserved cysteine through the conserved F or W. A D gene is named only where the DNA matches it firmly. Size values are once, few and many counts, or a class for expanded clones, and some rows have none.

clone_size	v_call	d_call	j_call	cdr3_aa	cdr3_nt
-	TRBV6-4	-	TRBJ2-3	CASSDSPTSTDTQYF	TGTGCCAGCAGTGACTCCCCGACTAGCACAGATACGCAGTATTTT
-	TRBV2	-	TRBJ1-5	CASSEASLYNQPQHF	TGTGCCAGCAGTGAAGCGTCCCTGTACAATCAGCCCCAGCATTTT
-	TRBV2	-	TRBJ2-5	CASSEIARGGETQYF	TGTGCCAGCAGTGAAATTGCTAGAGGTGGCGAGACCCAGTACTTC
-	TRBV6-1	TRBD1	TRBJ2-2	CASSEVGQETNTGELFF	TGTGCCAGCAGTGAAGTGGGACAGGAAACCAACACCGGGGAGCTGTTTTTT
-	TRBV15	TRBD2	TRBJ2-1	CATSRNYLAGGSNEQFF	TGTGCCACCAGCAGGAACTACCTAGCGGGGGGGTCGAATGAGCAGTTCTTC
-	TRBV7-2	TRBD1	TRBJ1-5	CASSLEGTGTNQPQHF	TGTGCCAGCAGCTTAGAAGGGACAGGGACGAATCAGCCCCAGCATTTT
-	TRBV2	TRBD1	TRBJ2-7	CASWMTGWEQYF	TGTGCCAGCTGGATGACAGGGTGGGAGCAGTACTTC
-	TRBV2	-	TRBJ1-3	CASSDRGETGNTIYF	TGTGCCAGCAGTGACAGGGGAGAAACTGGAAACACCATATATTTT
once	TRBV12-5	-	TRBJ2-3	CASGLGLTDTQYF	TGTGCTAGTGGTTTGGGTCTCACAGATACGCAGTATTTT
once	TRBV11-2	TRBD2	TRBJ2-1	CASRQPGLANEQFF	TGTGCCAGCAGGCAACCGGGACTAGCTAATGAGCAGTTCTTC
-	TRBV7-9	-	TRBJ1-2	CASSLGQGYTF	TGTGCCAGCAGCTTAGGTCAGGGCTACACCTTC
-	TRBV7-6	TRBD1	TRBJ1-2	CASSPRTGGGGYTF	TGTGCCAGCAGCCCCCGGACAGGGGGCGGTGGCTACACCTTC
-	TRBV29-1	TRBD1	TRBJ1-1	CSGRTGQGEAFF	TGCAGCGGGAGGACGGGACAGGGGGAAGCTTTCTTT
many	TRBV10-3	TRBD1	TRBJ1-1	CAISDQTGTGVTEAFF	TGTGCCATCAGTGACCAAACCGGGACAGGGGTGACTGAAGCTTTCTTT
-	TRBV4-1	TRBD2	TRBJ2-1	CASSQEGLAGYGNEQFF	TGCGCCAGCAGCCAAGAAGGACTAGCGGGGTATGGCAATGAGCAGTTCTTC
-	TRBV18	-	TRBJ2-7	CASSPSGGDRNEQYF	TGTGCCAGCTCACCCTCTGGGGGGGACAGGAACGAGCAGTACTTC
-	TRBV5-6	TRBD1	TRBJ1-6	CASSLYGGTENSPLHF	TGTGCCAGCAGCTTGTATGGTGGGACAGAGAATTCACCCCTCCACTTT
few	TRBV18	TRBD1	TRBJ1-4	CASRTGPNEKLFF	TGTGCCAGTCGGACAGGGCCCAATGAAAAACTGTTTTTT
-	TRBV7-6	TRBD1	TRBJ2-2	CASSLITGGTGELFF	TGTGCCAGCAGCTTAATTACAGGGGGCACCGGGGAGCTGTTTTTT
-	TRBV6-6	TRBD2	TRBJ2-1	CASSYRGGVYNEQFF	TGTGCCAGCAGTTACCGGGGGGGAGTCTACAATGAGCAGTTCTTC
-	TRBV10-2	-	TRBJ1-1	CASSSPGAPEAFF	TGCGCCAGCAGTTCCCCAGGGGCCCCTGAAGCTTTCTTT
-	TRBV2	-	TRBJ2-5	CASSTTGTQYF	TGTGCCAGCAGCACTACCGGTACCCAGTACTTC
medium-sized	TRBV5-4	TRBD1	TRBJ1-4	CASSSPEGGKKLFF	TGTGCCAGCAGCTCCCCGGAAGGGGGCAAAAAACTGTTTTTT
-	TRBV5-6	-	TRBJ2-1	CASSLPTNDNEQFF	TGTGCCAGCAGCTTACCGACTAACGACAATGAGCAGTTCTTC
few	TRBV28	-	TRBJ1-2	CASSFFRAPMTF	TGTGCCAGCAGTTTTTTCAGGGCACCTATGACCTTC
-	TRBV25-1	TRBD2	TRBJ2-7	CASSDGVRTRRGEQYF	TGTGCCAGCAGTGATGGGGTTCGGACTAGGCGTGGCGAGCAGTACTTC
-	TRBV13	TRBD1	TRBJ1-3	CASSDRGSGNTIYF	TGTGCCAGCAGCGACAGGGGTTCTGGAAACACCATATATTTT
once	TRBV5-1	-	TRBJ1-2	CASSLRDNYGYTF	TGCGCCAGCAGCTTGCGGGATAACTATGGCTACACCTTC
-	TRBV19	-	TRBJ1-4	CASSIFYRTNEKLFF	TGTGCCAGTAGTATTTTCTACAGAACTAATGAAAAACTGTTTTTT
-	TRBV6-1	TRBD1	TRBJ1-5	CASSATGQGFQPQHF	TGTGCCAGCAGCGCCACGGGACAGGGTTTCCAGCCCCAGCATTTT
-	TRBV28	-	TRBJ2-5	CASSFLAGVAQYF	TGTGCCAGCAGTTTCCTGGCAGGGGTCGCCCAGTACTTC
once	TRBV6-1	-	TRBJ2-7	CASQDPGLKNYEQYF	TGTGCCAGCCAAGACCCGGGACTGAAAAACTACGAGCAGTACTTC
-	TRBV18	TRBD1	TRBJ1-1	CASSFDRETEAFF	TGTGCCAGCTCCTTTGACAGGGAGACTGAAGCTTTCTTT
few	TRBV6-4	-	TRBJ1-1	CASRLRENTEAFF	TGTGCCAGCAGACTCAGGGAGAACACTGAAGCTTTCTTT
-	TRBV11-3	TRBD1	TRBJ2-3	CASSRDRETDTQYF	TGTGCCAGCAGCCGGGACAGGGAAACAGATACGCAGTATTTT
-	TRBV4-1	TRBD1	TRBJ1-3	CASSHGQGPSSGNTIYF	TGCGCCAGCAGCCACGGACAGGGCCCGAGCTCTGGAAACACCATATATTTT
-	TRBV7-3	TRBD1	TRBJ2-1	CASSKAPGQGALRGGQFF	TGTGCCAGCAGCAAAGCCCCGGGACAGGGGGCCCTGAGGGGTGGGCAGTTCTTC
-	TRBV5-6	TRBD2	TRBJ2-3	CASSLVGGAPTDTQYF	TGTGCCAGCAGCTTAGTCGGGGGGGCCCCCACAGATACGCAGTATTTT
-	TRBV6-5	-	TRBJ2-5	CASSYRTGGGQETQYF	TGTGCCAGCAGTTACCGCACAGGGGGGGGGCAAGAGACCCAGTACTTC
-	TRBV7-6	-	TRBJ1-4	CASSSSAGGEKLFF	TGTGCCAGCAGCTCCTCGGCGGGAGGTGAAAAACTGTTTTTT